This T cell receptor beta chain is drawn from a study of cytomegalovirus exposure and HLA in healthy donors. A remark on this clone: Its antigen is still unknown. Additional DNA sequences in this sample encode the identical CDR3.

General study results and limits: A later look showed TCR association rates differing by HLA locus, highest for DRB1 and lowest for HLA-C. TCR beta sequences reportedly predicted the HLA-A and HLA-B alleles of most subjects accurately. A later analysis found that most CMV-associated TCR beta chains appeared HLA-restricted. A link between a missense DCLRE1C variant and TCR beta V- and J-gene trimming emerged from a later analysis.

A multiplex PCR was run with 60 Vbeta primers and 13 Jbeta primers. The table came from immunoSEQ multiplex PCR; TCRdb's copy has only in-frame clones and leaves some out. The table records roughly 120,000 clones, less than 70% of them present only once. The V gene end was trimmed by 6 bases and the J gene end by 5 bases; junction bases not matched to a gene: 3. Germline V gene data show CDR1 as MNHEY and CDR2 as SMNVEV (reference sequence). CDR3 length: 12 amino acids. Material for sequencing was PBMCs. The clonotype originates from a woman in her 70s in good health and CMV-seropositive. The chain is built from TRBV27 and TRBJ1-2; 7 nucleotides agree with TRBD1. The DNA for the CDR3 is TGTGCCAGCAGCCCGACAGGGTATGGCTACACCTTC. Translation: CASSPTGYGYTF.